Sequencing of this T cell receptor beta chain was carried out in a study of shared clonotypes between healthy human individuals. The germline V gene has CDR1 MGHRA and CDR2 YSYEKL. J gave up 6 bases and V 6 bases, and 3 bases lay outside the gene matches. The length of the CDR3 is 14 residues. Sequencing was performed with immunoSEQ multiplex PCR; in TCRdb, only in-frame clones are kept and a portion is missing. Here the sample spans roughly 500,000 clones, roughly 80% being singletons. There were only Caucasian adults among the donors, and all lived in Nashville, Tennessee. This TCR derives from a woman in her thirties or forties in good health. Some clones in this sample may be carry-over from other donors' samples. Input material: PBMCs. The chain has TRBV4-1 and TRBJ1-6; 9 bases align to TRBD1. The CDR3 here is CASRQGARNSPLHF. CDR3 bases: TGCGCCAGCAGACAGGGGGCCCGTAATTCACCCCTCCACTTT.